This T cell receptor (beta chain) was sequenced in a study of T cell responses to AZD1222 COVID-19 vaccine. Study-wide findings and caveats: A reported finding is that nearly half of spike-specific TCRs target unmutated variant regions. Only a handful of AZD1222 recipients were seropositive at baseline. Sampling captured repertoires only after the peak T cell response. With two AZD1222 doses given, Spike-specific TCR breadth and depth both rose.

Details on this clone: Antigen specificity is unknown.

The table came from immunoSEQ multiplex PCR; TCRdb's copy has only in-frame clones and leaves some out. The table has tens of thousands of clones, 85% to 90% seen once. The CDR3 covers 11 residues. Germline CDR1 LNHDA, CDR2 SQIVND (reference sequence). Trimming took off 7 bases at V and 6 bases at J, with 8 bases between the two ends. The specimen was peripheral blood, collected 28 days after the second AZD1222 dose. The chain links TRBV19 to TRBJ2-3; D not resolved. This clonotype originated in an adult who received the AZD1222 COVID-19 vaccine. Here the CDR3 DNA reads TGTGCCAGTACCCATCGCGATACGCAGTATTTT. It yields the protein CASTHRDTQYF.